The clone carrying this TCR beta chain was seen at least ten times. During its preparation, the TCRbeta library received unique molecular identifiers. TCRdb re-derived calls from the PCR reads in MiXCR, one entry per CDR3 protein. Here the sample spans hundreds of thousands of distinct CDR3 sequences, approximately 9.5% being singletons. The sample originates from a study of T-cell reconstitution after alpha-beta-depleted transplantation in children. V gave up 4 bases and J gave up 5 bases, with 22 bases separating them. This CDR3 comprises 17 residues. The germline gives CDR1 SGHTS, CDR2 YDEGEE. The chain employs TRBV5-8 and TRBJ2-1, with D possibly TRBD1 on 6 matching bases. The source material was PBMCs from the stem cell graft donor, sampled from the stem cell graft. This sequence was found in a human donor who donated a stem cell graft to a child with acute lymphoblastic leukemia. CDR3 sequence: CASSPPTGQGLHNEQFF. In DNA, the CDR3 is TGTGCCAGCAGCCCACCCACGGGCCAGGGGCTCCACAATGAGCAGTTCTTC.